Following are 30 T cell receptor beta chains from one sample sequenced in a study of long-term antiretroviral therapy in people with HIV. The authors ran the immunoSEQ assay, v3.0, at survey level. The table came from immunoSEQ multiplex PCR; TCRdb's copy has only in-frame clones and leaves some out. The table shows 13,000 or so clones, with 80% occurring only once. Sequencing used unsorted PBMCs, obtained 3.2 years before starting antiretroviral therapy. These receptors were collected from a man aged 35 to 55 with HIV.

The rearrangement uses TRBV5-1 and TRBJ1-1, with TRBD1 identical over 9 bases. The V gene end was trimmed by 0 bases and the J gene end by 2 bases; junction bases not matched to a gene: 5. Germline V gene sequence: CDR1 SGHRS, CDR2 YFSETQ. The CDR3 contains 16 residues. The CDR3 loop reads CASSLGSTGGNTEAFF. The CDR3 DNA reads TGCGCCAGCAGCTTGGGCTCGACAGGGGGTAACACTGAAGCTTTCTTT.

This clone is categorized as medium-sized. This chain links TRBV6-6 with TRBJ1-5, with unresolved D. V dropped 6 bases and J dropped 8 bases, with 14 bases sitting between them. CDR1 is MNHNY and CDR2 is SVGAGI in the germline V gene (reference sequence). There are 13 residues in the CDR3. The DNA of the CDR3 is TGTGCCAGCAGCCGACCCCCTGGGGAGCCCCAGCATTTT. This translates into CASSRPPGEPQHF.

The J gene is TRBJ1-3, the V gene TRBV19; D unclear. The ends were cut back, 7 bases at V and 0 bases at J, with 13 bases in the middle. Looked up from germline, CDR1 is LNHDA and CDR2 is SQIVND (reference sequence). The CDR3 has 15 residues. DNA of the CDR3: TGTGCCAGTACCGCAGGTTCAGGCTCTGGAAACACCATATATTTT. Its protein is CASTAGSGSGNTIYF.

The CDR3 is CAWSDTSTEAFF. The DNA for the CDR3 is TGTGCCTGGAGTGACACCTCTACTGAAGCTTTCTTT. The rearrangement uses TRBV30 and TRBJ1-1; D is uncertain. The germline V gene has CDR1 GTSNPN and CDR2 SVGIG (reference sequence). The V end lost 1 base, the J end lost 5 bases, and 8 bases lay between the germline ends. The CDR3 has 12 amino acids.

The chain employs TRBV5-1 and TRBJ2-3; 12 bases fit TRBD2. CDR1 SGHRS and CDR2 YFSETQ come from the germline V gene. J gave up 1 base and V 1 base, and 10 bases lay outside the gene matches. This CDR3 has 19 amino acids. CDR3 loop: CASSLRPSGGAVGTDTQYF. CDR3 nucleotides: TGCGCCAGCAGCTTGAGGCCTAGCGGGGGGGCCGTGGGCACAGATACGCAGTATTTT.

V and J are TRBV5-1 and TRBJ1-1; a possible D gene is TRBD1 (5 bases). CDR1 and CDR2 from the germline V gene are SGHRS and YFSETQ. The V gene lost 4 bases and the J gene lost 1 base, with 8 bases spanning the gap. The CDR3 is 13 amino acids. CDR3 DNA sequence: TGCGCCAGCAGCCGACAGTCGAACACTGAAGCTTTCTTT. It encodes CASSRQSNTEAFF. Full variable domain (missing parts from reference TRBV5-1 and TRBJ1-1): KAGVTQTPRYLIKTRGQQVTLSCSPISGHRSVSWYQQTPGQGLQFLFEYFSETQRNKGNFPGRFSGRQFSNSRSEMNVSTLELGDSALYLCASSRQSNTEAFFGQGTRLTVV.

The chain employs TRBV5-1 and TRBJ2-1; TRBD1 aligns across 8 bases. V lost 0 bases, J lost 8 bases, and 4 bases stayed unmatched. Germline V gene data show CDR1 as SGHRS and CDR2 as YFSETQ. This CDR3 is built from 14 residues. CDR3 coding DNA: TGCGCCAGCAGCTTGGACAGGGGGAGGTATGAGCAGTTCTTC. Translating it yields CASSLDRGRYEQFF. The full variable domain, with the rest looked up from reference TRBV5-1 and TRBJ2-1, is KAGVTQTPRYLIKTRGQQVTLSCSPISGHRSVSWYQQTPGQGLQFLFEYFSETQRNKGNFPGRFSGRQFSNSRSEMNVSTLELGDSALYLCASSLDRGRYEQFFGPGTRLTVL.

The V call is TRBV18, the J call TRBJ1-4; no clear D gene. The CDR3 is made up of 16 amino acids. The germline V gene has CDR1 KGHSH and CDR2 LQKENI. Trimming removed 1 base from V and 4 bases from J, with 13 bases in between. CDR3 residues: CASSPQKTALNEKLFF. The CDR3 DNA is TGTGCCAGCTCACCACAGAAAACAGCCCTTAATGAAAAACTGTTTTTT.

V is TRBV7-2 and J is TRBJ1-2; TRBD1 aligns across 7 bases. This CDR3 region has 13 residues. J lost 5 bases, V lost 5 bases, and 5 bases had no gene match. CDR1 and CDR2 from the germline V gene are SGHTA and FQGNSA. The CDR3 protein is CASSARTGYGYTF. CDR3 sequence (DNA): TGTGCCAGCAGCGCCCGGACAGGTTATGGCTACACCTTC.

This sequence joins TRBV5-1 and TRBJ2-4, with a possible D match to TRBD2 (6 bases). This CDR3 comprises 15 residues. The germline gives CDR1 SGHRS, CDR2 YFSETQ. The ends were cut back, 3 bases at V and 0 bases at J, with 10 bases in the middle. The CDR3 sequence is CASSSGGSAKNIQYF. The DNA of the CDR3 is TGCGCCAGCAGCTCCGGGGGTTCAGCCAAAAACATTCAGTACTTC. The complete variable domain, with remaining parts taken from reference TRBV5-1 and TRBJ2-4, reads KAGVTQTPRYLIKTRGQQVTLSCSPISGHRSVSWYQQTPGQGLQFLFEYFSETQRNKGNFPGRFSGRQFSNSRSEMNVSTLELGDSALYLCASSSGGSAKNIQYFGAGTRLSVL.

The sample holds a few counts of this clone. V is TRBV7-8 and J is TRBJ1-2, with TRBD1 matching 7 bases. With V trimmed by 4 bases and J by 13 bases, 15 bases remained unmatched. This CDR3 spans 14 amino acids. Germline values: CDR1 SGHVS, CDR2 FQNEAQ. The CDR3: CASSSWTGEGPVTF. The CDR3 DNA is TGTGCCAGCAGCTCCTGGACAGGTGAAGGACCAGTCACCTTC. The complete variable domain, with remaining parts taken from reference TRBV7-8 and TRBJ1-2, reads GAGVSQSPRYKVAKRGQDVALRCDPISGHVSLFWYQQALGQGPEFLTYFQNEAQLDKSGLPSDRFFAERPEGSVSTLKIQRTQQEDSAVYLCASSSWTGEGPVTFGSGTRLTVV.

The chain combines TRBV6-5 with TRBJ1-4; a weak D match, TRBD1 (6 bases). Looked up from germline, CDR1 is MNHEY and CDR2 is SVGAGI. This CDR3 is 15 amino acids long. The ends were cut back, 0 bases at V and 7 bases at J, with 12 bases in the middle. The CDR3 sequence: CASSYSTGMGEKLFF. The CDR3 DNA reads as TGTGCCAGCAGTTACTCCACAGGGATGGGTGAAAAACTGTTTTTT.

This chain joins TRBV2 and TRBJ2-5; perhaps D is TRBD1 or TRBD2 (5 bases each). Between the trimmed V and J ends, which lost 6 bases and 9 bases, there was a span of 14 bases. The germline gives CDR1 SNHLY, CDR2 FYNNEI. This CDR3 is built from 12 residues. The CDR3: CASRVGEGAQYF. The CDR3 region has the DNA TGTGCCAGCAGGGTGGGAGAAGGGGCCCAGTACTTC.

The table lists this clone with a few counts. This chain connects TRBV4-1 to TRBJ1-6; 8 bases map to TRBD1. Trimming took 2 bases from V and 4 from J; bases not matched to a gene: 7. The CDR3 is made up of 17 amino acids. CDR1 is MGHRA and CDR2 is YSYEKL in the germline V gene. Here the CDR3 DNA reads TGCGCCAGCAGCCAATTAAGCAGGGGGCTTTATAATTCACCCCTCCACTTT. It specifies CASSQLSRGLYNSPLHF.

This clone appeared a single time. The chain employs TRBV6-6 and TRBJ2-5; 7 bases fit TRBD2. The CDR3 totals 15 residues. J lost 1 base, V lost 10 bases, and 12 bases had no gene match. Looked up from germline, CDR1 is MNHNY and CDR2 is SVGAGI (reference sequence). The CDR3 sequence is CATLTSGGLQETQYF. The CDR3 bases are TGTGCCACTCTTACCTCGGGGGGACTCCAAGAGACCCAGTACTTC.

This clone occurred a few times. The J gene is TRBJ1-5, the V gene TRBV19, with D uncertain. V was trimmed by 1 base and J by 4 bases, leaving 14 bases between them. The CDR3 spans 16 residues. Germline V gives CDR1 LNHDA, CDR2 SQIVND (reference sequence). The DNA of the CDR3 is TGTGCCAGTAGTATAGGGGCCTCAGTTAAAAATCAGCCCCAGCATTTT. It encodes CASSIGASVKNQPQHF.

The chain carries TRBV7-9 and TRBJ2-3; the D is unclear. Germline V gives CDR1 SEHNR, CDR2 FQNEAQ (reference sequence). Between the trimmed V and J ends, which lost 4 bases and 3 bases, there was a span of 5 bases. There are 12 residues in the CDR3. The CDR3 bases are TGTGCCAGCAGCTCCCAAACAGATACGCAGTATTTT. Translation: CASSSQTDTQYF.

This chain joins TRBV7-3 and TRBJ2-2; D unclear. V shed 5 bases and J shed 7 bases, with 17 bases lying between them. Germline V gives CDR1 SGHTA, CDR2 FQGTGA. The CDR3 has 15 amino acids. The CDR3 sequence: CASSQGPTLSGELFF. The CDR3 nucleotides read TGTGCCAGCAGCCAAGGGCCGACCCTTAGCGGGGAGCTGTTTTTT.

The V call is TRBV2, the J call TRBJ1-5, with TRBD1 matching 7 bases. V was clipped by 5 bases and J by 6 bases; unmatched bases: 7. Germline V gene data show CDR1 as SNHLY and CDR2 as FYNNEI. The CDR3 totals 14 residues. The CDR3 sequence is CASSRQGLGQPQHF. CDR3 DNA sequence: TGTGCCAGCAGTCGACAGGGTCTAGGTCAGCCCCAGCATTTT. The full variable domain, in which reference TRBV2 and TRBJ1-5 provide the parts outside the CDR3, is EPEVTQTPSHQVTQMGQEVILRCVPISNHLYFYWYRQILGQKVEFLVSFYNNEISEKSEIFDDQFSVERPDGSNFTLKIRSTKLEDSAMYFCASSRQGLGQPQHFGDGTRLSIL.

This clone was observed a handful of times. This rearrangement joins TRBV13 to TRBJ2-7; D is unclear. Germline V gives CDR1 PRHDT, CDR2 FYEKMQ (reference sequence). V dropped 2 bases and J dropped 2 bases, with 4 bases sitting between them. The CDR3 runs 12 residues. This CDR3 reads CASSLSTYEQYF. CDR3 bases: TGTGCCAGCAGCTTAAGCACCTACGAGCAGTACTTC.

A single count supports this clone. The V and J genes are TRBV14 and TRBJ1-1, with D uncertain. CDR3 length: 17 residues. Germline CDR1 reads SGHDN; CDR2 reads FVKESK. V gave up 0 bases and J gave up 4 bases, with 18 bases separating them. CDR3 in amino acids: CASSQDRGLRAGTEAFF. In nucleotides, the CDR3 is TGTGCCAGCAGCCAAGATCGGGGTCTTCGAGCGGGCACTGAAGCTTTCTTT. The full variable domain, its missing parts supplied by reference TRBV14 and TRBJ1-1, is EAGVTQFPSHSVIEKGQTVTLRCDPISGHDNLYWYRRVMGKEIKFLLHFVKESKQDESGMPNNRFLAERTGGTYSTLKVQPAELEDSGVYFCASSQDRGLRAGTEAFFGQGTRLTVV.

This chain links TRBV5-1 with TRBJ2-7, with 7 bases identical to TRBD1. The J segment lost 2 bases and the V segment lost 4 bases, leaving 6 bases of the junction unmatched. Germline CDR1 is SGHRS and CDR2 is YFSETQ. The CDR3 is made up of 14 amino acids. The CDR3 loop is CASSPRDRAYEQYF. The CDR3 bases are TGCGCCAGCAGCCCCCGGGACAGAGCCTACGAGCAGTACTTC.

The V gene is TRBV7-9, the J gene TRBJ1-4, with TRBD1 matching over 7 bases. Germline V gene lookup returns CDR1 SEHNR and CDR2 FQNEAQ (reference sequence). V shed 5 bases and J 7 bases; nucleotides not matched to a gene: 7. CDR3 length: 14 amino acids. The CDR3 here is CASSPVTGVEKLFF. CDR3 coding DNA: TGTGCCAGCAGCCCGGTAACAGGGGTTGAAAAACTGTTTTTT.

This sequence joins TRBV6-6 and TRBJ2-1, with unresolved D. Per germline, CDR1 MNHNY and CDR2 SVGAGI (reference sequence). The V and J ends lost 7 bases and 4 bases respectively, with 11 bases between them. The CDR3 runs to 13 residues. The CDR3 DNA follows: TGTGCCAGCAAGAAACACTGTTACAATGAGCAGTTCTTC. Translating gives CASKKHCYNEQFF.

The chain has TRBV6-8 and TRBJ1-2; D call uncertain. Trimming stripped 4 bases from V and 7 bases from J, with 16 bases between. Germline V gene sequence: CDR1 MNHGY, CDR2 SAAAGT. The CDR3 spans 14 residues. The CDR3 protein is CASSFGRGKGGYTF. CDR3 coding DNA: TGTGCCAGCAGTTTCGGCCGGGGTAAGGGTGGCTACACCTTC.

V usage is TRBV19 and J usage is TRBJ2-2, with 7 bases fitting TRBD1. Per germline, CDR1 LNHDA and CDR2 SQIVND (reference sequence). CDR3 length: 14 residues. Losses at the gene ends were 7 bases for V and 3 bases for J; bases not matched to a gene: 5. The CDR3 spells CASMETGYTGELFF. For the CDR3, the DNA is TGTGCCAGTATGGAGACAGGGTACACCGGGGAGCTGTTTTTT.

The table lists this clone with a few counts. The genes are TRBV4-1 and TRBJ2-2; a possible D gene is TRBD1 (5 bases). The CDR3 is 16 residues long. CDR1 and CDR2 (germline): MGHRA, YSYEKL. V lost 6 bases, J lost 2 bases, and 16 bases lay in between. CDR3 sequence (DNA): TGCGCCAGCAGGGAACGAGACAGAGATAACACCGGGGAGCTGTTTTTT. As protein: CASRERDRDNTGELFF.

The chain combines TRBV5-1 with TRBJ2-5; D is unresolved. Trimming shortened V by 1 base and J by 2 bases, and 9 bases separated the two germline ends. Germline V gene lookup returns CDR1 SGHRS and CDR2 YFSETQ. This CDR3 region has 14 residues. Written as DNA, the CDR3 is TGCGCCAGCAGCTTGCTCGGCGGACAAGAGACCCAGTACTTC. It codes for CASSLLGGQETQYF.

The V and J genes are TRBV6-6 and TRBJ1-5; possible D gene TRBD1, 5 bases. In germline, CDR1 is MNHNY, CDR2 SVGAGI (reference sequence). Deletions cut 7 bases from V and 8 bases from J, with 12 bases between. The CDR3 has 12 amino acids. The CDR3 spells CASTPGTEPQHF. CDR3 coding DNA: TGTGCCAGCACTCCCGGGACGGAGCCCCAGCATTTT.

The chain links TRBV5-1 to TRBJ2-3; tentatively, D is TRBD2 (6 bases). Per germline, CDR1 SGHRS and CDR2 YFSETQ. The CDR3 spans 16 residues. V was trimmed by 4 bases and J by 3 bases, leaving 18 bases between them. As DNA, the CDR3 is TGCGCCAGCAGCCCCCCCGGGACCGCGGGAACAGATACGCAGTATTTT. This translates into CASSPPGTAGTDTQYF.